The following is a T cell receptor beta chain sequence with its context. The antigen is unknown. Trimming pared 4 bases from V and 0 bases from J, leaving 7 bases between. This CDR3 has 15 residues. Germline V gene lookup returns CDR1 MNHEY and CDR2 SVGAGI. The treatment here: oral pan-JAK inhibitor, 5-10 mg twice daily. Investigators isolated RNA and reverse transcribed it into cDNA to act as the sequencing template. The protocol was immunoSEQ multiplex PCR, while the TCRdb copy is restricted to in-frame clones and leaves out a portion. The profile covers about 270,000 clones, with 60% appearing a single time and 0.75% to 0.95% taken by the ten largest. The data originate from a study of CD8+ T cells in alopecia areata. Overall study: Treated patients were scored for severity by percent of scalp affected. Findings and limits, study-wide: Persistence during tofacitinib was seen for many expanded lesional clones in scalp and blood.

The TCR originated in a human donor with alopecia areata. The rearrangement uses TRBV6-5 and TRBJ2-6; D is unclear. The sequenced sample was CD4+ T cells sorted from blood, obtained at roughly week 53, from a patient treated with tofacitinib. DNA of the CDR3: TGTGCCAGCAGTTGGGCTATCTCTGGGGCCAACGTCCTGACTTTC. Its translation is CASSWAISGANVLTF.